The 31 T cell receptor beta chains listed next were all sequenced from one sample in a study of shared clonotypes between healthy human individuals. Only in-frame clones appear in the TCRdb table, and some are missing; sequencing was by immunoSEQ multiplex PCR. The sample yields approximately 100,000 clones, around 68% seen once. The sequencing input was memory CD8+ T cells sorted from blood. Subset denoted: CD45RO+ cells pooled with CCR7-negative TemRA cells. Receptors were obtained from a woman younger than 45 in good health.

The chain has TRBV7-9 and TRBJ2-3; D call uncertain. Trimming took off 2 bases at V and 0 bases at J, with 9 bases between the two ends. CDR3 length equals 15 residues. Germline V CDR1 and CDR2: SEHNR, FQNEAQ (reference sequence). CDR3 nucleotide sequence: TGTGCCAGCAGCTTACGACGTTCTAGCACAGATACGCAGTATTTT. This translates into CASSLRRSSTDTQYF.

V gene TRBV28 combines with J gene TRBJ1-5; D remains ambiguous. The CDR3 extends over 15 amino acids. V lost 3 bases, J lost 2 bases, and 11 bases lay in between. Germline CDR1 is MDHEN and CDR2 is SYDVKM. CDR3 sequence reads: CASSFTPGGNQPQHF. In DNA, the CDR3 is TGTGCCAGCAGTTTCACCCCCGGGGGCAATCAGCCCCAGCATTTT.

CDR3 DNA: TGTGCCTGGAATATTGGGCGGAGCACTGAAGCTTTCTTT. Translating gives CAWNIGRSTEAFF. V gene TRBV30 combines with J gene TRBJ1-1, with D unclear. V gave up 4 bases and J gave up 4 bases, with 13 bases separating them. Germline loops: CDR1 GTSNPN, CDR2 SVGIG (reference sequence). The CDR3 has 13 residues.

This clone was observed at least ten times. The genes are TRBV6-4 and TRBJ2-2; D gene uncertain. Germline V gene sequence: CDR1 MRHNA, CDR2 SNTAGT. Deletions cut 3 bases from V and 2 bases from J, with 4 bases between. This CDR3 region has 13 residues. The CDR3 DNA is TGTGCCAGCAGTGAGACAAACACCGGGGAGCTGTTTTTT. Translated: CASSETNTGELFF.

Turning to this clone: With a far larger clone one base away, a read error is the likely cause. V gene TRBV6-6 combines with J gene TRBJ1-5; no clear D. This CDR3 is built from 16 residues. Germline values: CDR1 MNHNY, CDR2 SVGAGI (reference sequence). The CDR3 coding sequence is TGTACCAGCAGTTACTTATTTCGGGCCAGCAATCAGCCCCAGCATTTT. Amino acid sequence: CTSSYLFRASNQPQHF.

CDR3 sequence reads: CASSLGGYYEQYF. The CDR3 DNA follows: TGTGCCAGCAGCTTGGGCGGGTACTACGAGCAGTACTTC. The rearrangement joins TRBV5-4 to TRBJ2-7, with D tentatively TRBD2 (5 bases). The germline V gene encodes CDR1 SGHNT and CDR2 YYREEE (reference sequence). This CDR3 has 13 amino acids. V lost 0 bases and J lost 3, with 7 bases in between.

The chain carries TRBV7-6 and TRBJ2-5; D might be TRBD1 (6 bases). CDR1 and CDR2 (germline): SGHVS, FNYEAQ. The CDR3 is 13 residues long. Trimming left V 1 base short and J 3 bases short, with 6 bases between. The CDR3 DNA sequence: TGTGCCAGCAGCTTAGGGACAGAAGAGACCCAGTACTTC. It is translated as CASSLGTEETQYF.

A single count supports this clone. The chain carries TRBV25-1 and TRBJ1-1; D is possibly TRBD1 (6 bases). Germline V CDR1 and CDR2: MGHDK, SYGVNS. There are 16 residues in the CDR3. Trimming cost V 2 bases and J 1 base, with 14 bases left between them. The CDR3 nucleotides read TGTGCCAGCAGTGAAATACAGGGAGATCGGAACACTGAAGCTTTCTTT. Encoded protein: CASSEIQGDRNTEAFF.

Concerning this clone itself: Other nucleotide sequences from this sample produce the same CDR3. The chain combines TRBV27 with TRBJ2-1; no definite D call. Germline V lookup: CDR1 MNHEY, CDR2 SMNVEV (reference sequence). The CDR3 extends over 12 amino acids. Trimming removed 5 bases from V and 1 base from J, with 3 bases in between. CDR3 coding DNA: TGTGCCAGCAGTACGTCCTACAATGAGCAGTTCTTC. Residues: CASSTSYNEQFF.

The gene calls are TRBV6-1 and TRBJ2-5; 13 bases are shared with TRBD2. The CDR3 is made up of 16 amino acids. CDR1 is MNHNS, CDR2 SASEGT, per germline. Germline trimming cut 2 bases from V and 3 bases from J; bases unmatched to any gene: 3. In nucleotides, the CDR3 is TGTGCCAGCAGTGAACGGGGGACTAGCGGGGAAGAGACCCAGTACTTC. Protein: CASSERGTSGEETQYF.

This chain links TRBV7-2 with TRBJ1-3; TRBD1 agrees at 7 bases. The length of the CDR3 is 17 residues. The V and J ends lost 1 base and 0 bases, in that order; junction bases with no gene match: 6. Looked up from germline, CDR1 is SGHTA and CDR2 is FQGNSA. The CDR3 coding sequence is TGTGCCAGCAGCTTAGGTGGACAGGCGAGCTCTGGAAACACCATATATTTT. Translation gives CASSLGGQASSGNTIYF.

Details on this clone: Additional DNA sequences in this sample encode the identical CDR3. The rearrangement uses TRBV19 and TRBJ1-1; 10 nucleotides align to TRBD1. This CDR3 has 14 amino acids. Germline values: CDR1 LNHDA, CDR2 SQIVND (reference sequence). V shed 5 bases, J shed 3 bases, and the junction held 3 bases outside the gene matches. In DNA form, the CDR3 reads TGTGCCAGTAGTCTTGACAGGGGGCACACTGAAGCTTTCTTT. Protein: CASSLDRGHTEAFF.

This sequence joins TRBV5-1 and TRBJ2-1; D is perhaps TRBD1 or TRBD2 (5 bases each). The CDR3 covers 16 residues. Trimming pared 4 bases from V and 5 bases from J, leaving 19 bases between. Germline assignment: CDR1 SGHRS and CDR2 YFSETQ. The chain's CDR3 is CASSPDTGRVHNEQFF. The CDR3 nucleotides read TGCGCCAGCAGCCCCGACACGGGACGAGTACACAATGAGCAGTTCTTC.

The CDR3 loop is CASRPALNTEAFF. The CDR3 coding sequence is TGCGCCAGCAGACCCGCCTTGAACACTGAAGCTTTCTTT. The chain combines TRBV10-2 with TRBJ1-1, with no clear D. V was trimmed by 6 bases and J by 0 bases, leaving 8 bases between them. The CDR3 is made up of 13 amino acids. The V gene's germline CDR1 is WSHSY and CDR2 SAAADI.

The CDR3 nucleotides read TGTGCCAGCAGCCATTGGGGGGGCACAGATACGCAGTATTTT. Translation: CASSHWGGTDTQYF. The chain recombines TRBV4-2 with TRBJ2-3, with TRBD2 as a possible D gene (6 bases). Trimming took off 3 bases at V and 1 base at J, with 8 bases between the two ends. The CDR3 consists of 14 residues. Germline CDR1 is LGHNA and CDR2 is YNFKEQ.

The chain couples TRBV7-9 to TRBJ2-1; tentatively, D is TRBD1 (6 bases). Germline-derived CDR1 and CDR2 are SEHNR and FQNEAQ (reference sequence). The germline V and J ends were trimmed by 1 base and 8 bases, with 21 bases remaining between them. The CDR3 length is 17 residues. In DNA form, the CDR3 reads TGTGCCAGCAGCTTAGTAGCTTCTGGGGGCATTTTGGATGAGCAGTTCTTC. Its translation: CASSLVASGGILDEQFF.

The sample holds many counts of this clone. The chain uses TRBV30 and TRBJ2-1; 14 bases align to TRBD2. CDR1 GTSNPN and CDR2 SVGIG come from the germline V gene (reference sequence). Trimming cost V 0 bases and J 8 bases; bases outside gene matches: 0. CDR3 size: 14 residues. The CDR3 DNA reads TGTGCCTGGAGTGTGACTAGCGGGAGGGATGAGCAGTTCTTC. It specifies CAWSVTSGRDEQFF.

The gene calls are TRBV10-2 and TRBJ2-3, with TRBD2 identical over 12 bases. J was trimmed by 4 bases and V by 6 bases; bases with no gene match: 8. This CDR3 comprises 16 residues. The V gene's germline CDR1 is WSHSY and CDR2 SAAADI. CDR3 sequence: CASSLTSGSGPDTQYF. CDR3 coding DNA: TGCGCCAGCAGCTTGACTAGCGGGAGCGGGCCAGATACGCAGTATTTT.

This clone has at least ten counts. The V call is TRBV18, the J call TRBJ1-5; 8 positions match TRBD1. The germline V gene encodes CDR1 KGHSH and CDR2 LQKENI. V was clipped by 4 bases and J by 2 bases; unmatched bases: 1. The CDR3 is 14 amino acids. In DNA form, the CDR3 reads TGTGCCAGCTCACTGACAGGGGGCAATCAGCCCCAGCATTTT. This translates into CASSLTGGNQPQHF.

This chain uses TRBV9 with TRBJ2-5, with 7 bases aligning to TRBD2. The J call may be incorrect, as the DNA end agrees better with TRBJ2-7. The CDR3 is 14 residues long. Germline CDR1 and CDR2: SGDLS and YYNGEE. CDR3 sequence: CASSVGGSIDEQYF. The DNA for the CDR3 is TGTGCCAGCAGCGTAGGCGGGAGTATCGACGAGCAGTACTTC.

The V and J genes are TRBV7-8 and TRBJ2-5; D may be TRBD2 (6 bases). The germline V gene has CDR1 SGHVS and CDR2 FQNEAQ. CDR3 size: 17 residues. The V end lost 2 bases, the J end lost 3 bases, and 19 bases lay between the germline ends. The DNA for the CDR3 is TGTGCCAGCAGCTTACCGGTTGGAATTAGCGGCAAAGAGACCCAGTACTTC. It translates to CASSLPVGISGKETQYF.

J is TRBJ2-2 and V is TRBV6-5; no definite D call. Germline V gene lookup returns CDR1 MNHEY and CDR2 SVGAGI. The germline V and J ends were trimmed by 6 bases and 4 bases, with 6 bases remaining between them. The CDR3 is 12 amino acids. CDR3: CASRLGTGELFF. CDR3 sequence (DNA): TGTGCCAGCAGATTAGGCACCGGGGAGCTGTTTTTT.

This CDR3 is CASSPTGGRAYNEQFF. The CDR3, as DNA: TGTGCCAGCAGTCCTACCGGCGGGAGGGCCTACAATGAGCAGTTCTTC. This chain joins TRBV2 and TRBJ2-1; 9 nucleotides align to TRBD2. The V gene's germline CDR1 is SNHLY and CDR2 FYNNEI. This CDR3 is 16 amino acids long. Unmatched junction bases numbered 7, after V lost 5 bases and J lost 2 bases.

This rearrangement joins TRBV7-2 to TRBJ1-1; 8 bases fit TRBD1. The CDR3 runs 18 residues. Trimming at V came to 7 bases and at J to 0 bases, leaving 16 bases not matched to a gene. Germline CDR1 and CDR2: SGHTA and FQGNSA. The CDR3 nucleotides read TGTGCCAGCAATTTAGACAGGGGATCCCCCTTTATGAACACTGAAGCTTTCTTT. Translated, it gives CASNLDRGSPFMNTEAFF.

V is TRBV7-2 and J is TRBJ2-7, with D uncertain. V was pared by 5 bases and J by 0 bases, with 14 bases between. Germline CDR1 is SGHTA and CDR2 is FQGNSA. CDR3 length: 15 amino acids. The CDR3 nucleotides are TGTGCCAGCAGCCCTGGACGCGTAAGCTCCTACGAGCAGTACTTC. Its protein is CASSPGRVSSYEQYF.

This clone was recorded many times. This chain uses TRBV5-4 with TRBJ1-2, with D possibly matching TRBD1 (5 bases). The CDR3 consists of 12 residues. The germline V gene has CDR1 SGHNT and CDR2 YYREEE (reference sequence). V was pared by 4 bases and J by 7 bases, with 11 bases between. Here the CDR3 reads CASSLGDGGYTF. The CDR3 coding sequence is TGTGCCAGCAGCCTCGGGGACGGTGGCTACACCTTC.

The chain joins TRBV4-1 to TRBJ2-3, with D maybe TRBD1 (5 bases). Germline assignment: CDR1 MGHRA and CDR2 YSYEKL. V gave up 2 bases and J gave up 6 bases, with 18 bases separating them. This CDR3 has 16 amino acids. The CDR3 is CASSQRRGNQLDTQYF. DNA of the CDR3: TGCGCCAGCAGCCAAAGAAGGGGTAACCAACTGGATACGCAGTATTTT.

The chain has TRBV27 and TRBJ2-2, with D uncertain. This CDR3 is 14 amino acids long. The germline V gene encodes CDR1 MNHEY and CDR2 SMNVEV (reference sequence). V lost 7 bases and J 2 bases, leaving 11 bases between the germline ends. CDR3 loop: CASKTDPNTGELFF. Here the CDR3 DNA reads TGTGCCAGCAAAACAGACCCAAACACCGGGGAGCTGTTTTTT.

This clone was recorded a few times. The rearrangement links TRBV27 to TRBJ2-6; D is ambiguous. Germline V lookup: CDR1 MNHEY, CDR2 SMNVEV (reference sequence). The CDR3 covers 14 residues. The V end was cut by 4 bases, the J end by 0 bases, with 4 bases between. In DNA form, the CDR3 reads TGTGCCAGCAGTTCTTTCTCTGGGGCCAACGTCCTGACTTTC. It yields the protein CASSSFSGANVLTF.

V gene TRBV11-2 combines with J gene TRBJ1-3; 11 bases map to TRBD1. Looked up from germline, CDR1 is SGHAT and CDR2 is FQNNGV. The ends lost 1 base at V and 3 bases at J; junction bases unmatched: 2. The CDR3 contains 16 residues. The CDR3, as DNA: TGTGCCAGCAGCTTAGCCGGGACAGGGGGTGGAAACACCATATATTTT. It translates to CASSLAGTGGGNTIYF.

Here the CDR3 DNA reads TGTGCCAGCAGCCAACACCCAACTCCCTACAATGAGCAGTTCTTC. Translating it yields CASSQHPTPYNEQFF. The V and J genes are TRBV7-9 and TRBJ2-1, with D hard to call. Germline V lookup: CDR1 SEHNR, CDR2 FQNEAQ (reference sequence). Between the trimmed V and J ends, which lost 5 bases and 2 bases, there was a span of 13 bases. This CDR3 comprises 15 residues. Full variable domain (outside the CDR3, taken from reference TRBV7-9 and TRBJ2-1): DTGVSQNPRHKITKRGQNVTFRCDPISEHNRLYWYRQTLGQGPEFLTYFQNEAQLEKSRLLSDRFSAERPKGSFSTLEIQRTEQGDSAMYLCASSQHPTPYNEQFFGPGTRLTVL.